This is a list of T cell receptor beta chains from one sample in a study of beta chain features in type 1 diabetes. Libraries were prepared by immunoSEQ multiplex PCR; TCRdb keeps only in-frame clonotypes and omits some of them. The sample holds 300,000 to 400,000 clones, over 9% seen once. Sample: central memory CD4+ T cells from blood. The receptors were sampled from a man aged 25-45 years with type 1 diabetes. The CDR3 runs from the conserved cysteine through the conserved F or W. A D gene is named only where the DNA matches it firmly. Where a row states a size, it is once, few, many or the class of an expanded clone; other rows omit it.

v_gene	abundance	j_gene	d_gene	CDR3aa	CDR3nt
TRBV5-1	few	TRBJ2-5	-	CASSLAVANQETQYF	TGCGCCAGCAGCTTGGCCGTAGCCAACCAAGAGACCCAGTACTTC
TRBV6-6	-	TRBJ2-7	-	CAAKTVNSYEQYF	TGTGCCGCGAAAACAGTAAACTCCTACGAGCAGTACTTC
TRBV10-3	-	TRBJ1-5	TRBD1	CATTTGGESNQPQHF	TGTGCCACAACTACAGGGGGCGAAAGCAATCAGCCCCAGCATTTT
TRBV27	many	TRBJ2-1	TRBD1	CASSRGQEYNEQFF	TGTGCCAGCAGCCGGGGACAGGAGTACAATGAGCAGTTCTTC
TRBV19	few	TRBJ1-5	-	CASSKGVNQPQHF	TGTGCCAGTAGTAAGGGTGTCAATCAGCCCCAGCATTTT
TRBV6-5	-	TRBJ1-1	-	CASSYALGGNTEAFF	TGTGCCAGCAGTTACGCCCTGGGGGGAAACACTGAAGCTTTCTTT
TRBV5-1	many	TRBJ2-3	-	CASSFWGRDTQYF	TGCGCCAGCAGCTTTTGGGGCCGCGATACGCAGTATTTT
TRBV5-1	few	TRBJ1-1	-	CASSPLQGDTEAFF	TGCGCCAGCAGCCCGCTACAGGGAGACACTGAAGCTTTCTTT
TRBV4-1	-	TRBJ1-5	-	CASSQDSQVNQPQHF	TGCGCCAGCAGCCAAGACTCACAGGTCAATCAGCCCCAGCATTTT
TRBV6-5	-	TRBJ1-2	-	CASRKPSTNGYTF	TGTGCCAGCAGGAAGCCCTCCACGAATGGCTACACCTTC
TRBV4-2	few	TRBJ2-2	TRBD1	CASSLARRTGLTGELFF	TGTGCCAGCAGCTTGGCGAGGAGGACAGGGCTCACCGGGGAGCTGTTTTTT
TRBV29-1	-	TRBJ2-1	-	CSVETSPQFF	TGCAGCGTTGAGACTTCGCCGCAGTTCTTC
TRBV7-9	-	TRBJ2-5	-	CASSQAERRETQYF	TGCGCCAGCAGCCAAGCAGAGAGACGGGAGACCCAGTACTTC
TRBV6-1	few	TRBJ1-5	-	CASSEFDRGDQPQHF	TGTGCCAGCAGTGAATTTGATAGGGGCGATCAGCCCCAGCATTTT
TRBV7-9	-	TRBJ2-4	-	CASSQERGSKNIQYF	TGTGCCAGCAGCCAAGAGAGGGGATCCAAAAACATTCAGTACTTC
TRBV5-4	-	TRBJ2-7	TRBD2	CASSSPLAGDLYEQYF	TGTGCCAGCAGCTCCCCCCTAGCGGGAGACCTCTACGAGCAGTACTTC
TRBV7-9	-	TRBJ2-1	TRBD2	CASRRTSGGSSYNEQFF	TGTGCCAGCAGGAGGACTAGCGGGGGATCCTCCTACAATGAGCAGTTCTTC
TRBV18	-	TRBJ2-1	TRBD2	CASSRTSGRGPYNEQFF	TGTGCCAGCTCGCGGACTAGCGGGAGGGGCCCCTACAATGAGCAGTTCTTC
TRBV9	-	TRBJ2-5	-	CASSQAGTATETQYF	TGTGCCAGCAGCCAGGCCGGGACTGCCACGGAGACCCAGTACTTC
TRBV6-6	-	TRBJ1-2	-	CASSYAREGGYTF	TGTGCCAGCAGTTACGCCAGGGAGGGCGGCTACACCTTC
TRBV27	-	TRBJ1-5	-	CASSSQGSSQPQHF	TGTGCCAGCAGTTCCCAGGGTTCCAGTCAGCCCCAGCATTTT
TRBV29-1	few	TRBJ2-5	-	CSVVPSGYGRETQYF	TGCAGCGTTGTACCCTCGGGGTATGGAAGAGAGACCCAGTACTTC
TRBV6-5	few	TRBJ2-1	TRBD2	CASRLGTSGRNEQFF	TGTGCCAGCAGACTTGGGACTAGCGGGAGGAATGAGCAGTTCTTC
TRBV28	few	TRBJ2-7	TRBD1	CASSSGQTPYEQYF	TGTGCCAGCAGTTCGGGACAGACTCCCTACGAGCAGTACTTC
TRBV5-1	few	TRBJ1-4	-	CASSSPGGLGNEKLFF	TGCGCCAGCAGCTCCCCCGGGGGATTGGGTAATGAAAAACTGTTTTTT
TRBV2	few	TRBJ1-5	TRBD1	CASSFDRGNQPQHF	TGTGCCAGCAGTTTCGACAGGGGCAATCAGCCCCAGCATTTT
TRBV18	-	TRBJ2-7	TRBD1	CASSQSTGQGNEQYF	TGTGCCAGCTCACAATCCACGGGACAGGGGAACGAGCAGTACTTC
TRBV5-5	few	TRBJ2-4	-	CASSSLQGDIQYF	TGTGCCAGCAGCTCCCTACAGGGAGACATTCAGTACTTC
TRBV18	many	TRBJ2-1	-	CASSKRDEQFF	TGTGCCAGCTCCAAGCGGGATGAGCAGTTCTTC
TRBV27	-	TRBJ2-7	TRBD2	CASSLSSGRIHEQYF	TGTGCCAGCAGTTTATCTAGCGGGAGGATCCACGAGCAGTACTTC
TRBV10-3	-	TRBJ1-1	-	CAIHAWPGTEAFF	TGTGCCATCCACGCATGGCCTGGCACTGAAGCTTTCTTT
TRBV4-2	few	TRBJ2-3	TRBD2	CASSLIAGNTDTQYF	TGTGCCAGCAGCCTCATAGCGGGGAACACAGATACGCAGTATTTT
TRBV11-2	many	TRBJ1-1	-	CASSLAGVLTEAFF	TGTGCCAGCAGCTTAGCTGGGGTACTGACTGAAGCTTTCTTT
TRBV9	few	TRBJ2-5	TRBD1	CASSVGGTGVEATQYF	TGTGCCAGCAGCGTAGGAGGGACAGGGGTCGAGGCGACCCAGTACTTC
TRBV11-2	-	TRBJ2-7	TRBD1	CASSLGPGQNYEQYF	TGTGCCAGCAGCTTAGGCCCGGGACAGAACTACGAGCAGTACTTC
TRBV10-3	few	TRBJ1-1	-	CAISESANRAFF	TGTGCCATCAGTGAGTCGGCGAATCGAGCTTTCTTT